The clone carrying this T cell receptor (beta chain) has more than one count but fewer than ten. CDR3 length: 15 residues. Trimming left V 0 bases short and J 7 bases short, with 12 bases between. Looked up from germline, CDR1 is LGHNA and CDR2 is YSLEER. MiXCR, run by TCRdb on the RT-PCR reads, gives a single entry per CDR3 protein. The sample gives hundreds of thousands of distinct CDR3 sequences, 13% to 15% of which show up once; 3.6% is in the top ten. The receptor was derived from a female donor in good health, serving as a healthy control. The sequenced sample was memory CD4+ T cells from blood. The V and J genes are TRBV4-3 and TRBJ2-2; no clear D. The CDR3 bases are TGCGCCAGCAGCCAAGAAGGGATCCCAAGCGGGGAGCTGTTTTTT. This gives the protein CASSQEGIPSGELFF.